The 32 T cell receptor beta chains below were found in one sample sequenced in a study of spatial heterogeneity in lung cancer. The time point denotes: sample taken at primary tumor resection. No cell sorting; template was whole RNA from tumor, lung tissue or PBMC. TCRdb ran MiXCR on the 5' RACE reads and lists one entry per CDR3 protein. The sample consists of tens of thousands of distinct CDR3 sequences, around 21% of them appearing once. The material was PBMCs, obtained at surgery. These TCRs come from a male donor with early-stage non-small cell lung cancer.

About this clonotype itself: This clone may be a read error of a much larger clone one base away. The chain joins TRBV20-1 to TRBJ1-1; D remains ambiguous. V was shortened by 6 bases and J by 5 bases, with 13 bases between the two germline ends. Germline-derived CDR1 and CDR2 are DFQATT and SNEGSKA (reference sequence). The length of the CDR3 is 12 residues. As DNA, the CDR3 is TGCAGTGCATATACAGCGAATACTGAAGCTTTCTTT. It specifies CSAYTANTEAFF.

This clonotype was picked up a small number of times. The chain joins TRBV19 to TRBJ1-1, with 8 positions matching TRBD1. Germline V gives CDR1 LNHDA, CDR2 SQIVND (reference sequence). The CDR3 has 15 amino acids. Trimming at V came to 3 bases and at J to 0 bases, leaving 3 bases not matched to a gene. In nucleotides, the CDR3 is TGTGCCAGTAGTATTCAGGGGGCCATGAACACTGAAGCTTTCTTT. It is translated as CASSIQGAMNTEAFF.

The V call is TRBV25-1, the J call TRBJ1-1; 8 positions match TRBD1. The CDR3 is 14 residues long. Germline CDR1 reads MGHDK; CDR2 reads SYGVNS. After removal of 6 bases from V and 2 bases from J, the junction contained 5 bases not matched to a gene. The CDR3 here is CASRRQGQNTEAFF. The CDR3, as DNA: TGTGCCAGCAGGAGACAGGGGCAAAACACTGAAGCTTTCTTT. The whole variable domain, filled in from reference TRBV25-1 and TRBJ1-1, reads EADIYQTPRYLVIGTGKKITLECSQTMGHDKMYWYQQDPGMELHLIHYSYGVNSTEKGDLSSESTVSRIRTEHFPLTLESARPSHTSQYLCASRRQGQNTEAFFGQGTRLTVV.

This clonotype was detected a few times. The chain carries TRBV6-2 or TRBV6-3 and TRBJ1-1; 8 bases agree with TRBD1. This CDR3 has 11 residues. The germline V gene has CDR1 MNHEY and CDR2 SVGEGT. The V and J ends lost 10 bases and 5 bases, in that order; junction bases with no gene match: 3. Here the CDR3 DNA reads TGTGCCATCCGACAGGGGACTGAAGCTTTCTTT. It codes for CAIRQGTEAFF.

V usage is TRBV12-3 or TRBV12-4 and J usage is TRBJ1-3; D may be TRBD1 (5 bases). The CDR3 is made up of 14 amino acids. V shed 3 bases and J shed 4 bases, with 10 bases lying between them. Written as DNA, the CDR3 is TGTGCCAGCAGTTTGGAGGGGACCGGAAACACCATATATTTT. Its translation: CASSLEGTGNTIYF.

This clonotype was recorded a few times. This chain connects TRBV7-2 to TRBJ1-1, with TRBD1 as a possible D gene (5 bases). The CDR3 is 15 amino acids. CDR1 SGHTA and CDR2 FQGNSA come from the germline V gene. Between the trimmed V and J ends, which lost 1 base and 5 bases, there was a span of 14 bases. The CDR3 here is CASSLGLGAGTEAFF. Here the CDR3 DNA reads TGTGCCAGCAGCTTAGGGCTCGGGGCCGGGACTGAAGCTTTCTTT.

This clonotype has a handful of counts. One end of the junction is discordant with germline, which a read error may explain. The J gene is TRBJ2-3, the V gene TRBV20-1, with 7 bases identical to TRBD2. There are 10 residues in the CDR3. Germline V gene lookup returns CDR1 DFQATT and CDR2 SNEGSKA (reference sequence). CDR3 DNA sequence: TGCAGTGCTGGGACGGCGACTAGCATCTTT. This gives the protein CSAGTATSIF.

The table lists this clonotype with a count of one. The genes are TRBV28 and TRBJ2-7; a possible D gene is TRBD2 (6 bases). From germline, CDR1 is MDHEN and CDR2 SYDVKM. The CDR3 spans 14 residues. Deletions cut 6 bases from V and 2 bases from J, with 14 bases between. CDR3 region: CASSPSGPTYEQYF. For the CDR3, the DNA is TGTGCCAGCAGCCCCAGCGGGCCCACCTACGAGCAGTACTTC.

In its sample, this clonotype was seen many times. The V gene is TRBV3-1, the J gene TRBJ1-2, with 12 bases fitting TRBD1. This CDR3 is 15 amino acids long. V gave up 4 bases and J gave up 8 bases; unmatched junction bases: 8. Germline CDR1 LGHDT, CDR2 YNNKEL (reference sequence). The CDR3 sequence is CASSPRGQGAKGYTF. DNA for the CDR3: TGTGCCAGCAGCCCCAGGGGACAGGGGGCGAAGGGCTACACCTTC.

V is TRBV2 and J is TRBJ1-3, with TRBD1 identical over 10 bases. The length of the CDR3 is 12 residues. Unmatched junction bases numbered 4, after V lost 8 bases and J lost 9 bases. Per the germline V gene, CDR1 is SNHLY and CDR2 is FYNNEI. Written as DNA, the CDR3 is TGTGCCAGCCGGGACAGGGGCTCCACCATATATTTT. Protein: CASRDRGSTIYF.

The CDR3 DNA sequence: TGTGCCAGCAGGGTCAATCAGCCCCAGCATTTT. Translated: CASRVNQPQHF. The J gene is TRBJ1-5, the V gene TRBV2; D is unclear. CDR1 is SNHLY, CDR2 FYNNEI, per germline. The CDR3 runs to 11 residues. Trimming took off 6 bases at V and 3 bases at J, with 3 bases between the two ends.

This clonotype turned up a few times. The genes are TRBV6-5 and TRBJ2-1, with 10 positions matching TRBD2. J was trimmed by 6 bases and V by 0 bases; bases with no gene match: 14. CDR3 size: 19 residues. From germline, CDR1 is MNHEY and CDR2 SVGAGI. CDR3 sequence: CASSYSSSGGSWGPNEQFF. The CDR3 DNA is TGTGCCAGCAGTTACTCCTCTAGCGGGGGATCCTGGGGACCCAATGAGCAGTTCTTC.

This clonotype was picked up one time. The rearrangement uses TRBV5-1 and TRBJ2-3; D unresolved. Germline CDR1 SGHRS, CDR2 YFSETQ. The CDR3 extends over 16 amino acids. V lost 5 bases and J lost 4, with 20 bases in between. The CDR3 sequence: CASSLRPRTPADTQYF. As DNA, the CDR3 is TGCGCCAGCAGTCTCCGCCCCCGGACCCCGGCAGATACGCAGTATTTT.

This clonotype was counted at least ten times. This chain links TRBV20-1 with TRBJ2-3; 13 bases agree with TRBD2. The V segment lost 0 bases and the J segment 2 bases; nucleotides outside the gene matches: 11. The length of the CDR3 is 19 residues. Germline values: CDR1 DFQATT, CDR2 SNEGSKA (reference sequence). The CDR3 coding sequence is TGCAGTGCTAGAGATGAGACTAGCGGGGGGCCCCTCCCCACAGATACGCAGTATTTT. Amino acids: CSARDETSGGPLPTDTQYF.

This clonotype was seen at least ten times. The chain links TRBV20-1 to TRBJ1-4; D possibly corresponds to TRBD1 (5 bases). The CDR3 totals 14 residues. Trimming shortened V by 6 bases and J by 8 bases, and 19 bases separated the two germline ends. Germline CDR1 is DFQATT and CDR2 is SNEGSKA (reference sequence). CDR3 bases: TGCAGTGCCCTCACGGGGGAGGGAGGAGAAAAACTGTTTTTT. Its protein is CSALTGEGGEKLFF.

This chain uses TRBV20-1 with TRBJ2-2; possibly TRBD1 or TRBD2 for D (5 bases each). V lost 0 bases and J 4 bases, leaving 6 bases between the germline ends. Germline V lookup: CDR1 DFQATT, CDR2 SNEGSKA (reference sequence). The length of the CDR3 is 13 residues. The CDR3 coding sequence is TGCAGTGCTAGAGATGGGGGCACCGGGGAGCTGTTTTTT. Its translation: CSARDGGTGELFF.

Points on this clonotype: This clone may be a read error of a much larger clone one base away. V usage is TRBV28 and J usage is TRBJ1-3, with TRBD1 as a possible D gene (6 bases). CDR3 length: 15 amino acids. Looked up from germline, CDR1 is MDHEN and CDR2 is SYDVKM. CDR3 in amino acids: CASSFWGRSGNAIYF. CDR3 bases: TGTGCCAGCAGTTTTTGGGGGCGCTCTGGAAACGCCATATATTTT.

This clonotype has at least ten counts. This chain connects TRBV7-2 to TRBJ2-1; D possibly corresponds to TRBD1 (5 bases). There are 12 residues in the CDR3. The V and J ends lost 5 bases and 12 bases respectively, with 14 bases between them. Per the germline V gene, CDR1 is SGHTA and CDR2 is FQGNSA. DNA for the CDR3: TGTGCCAGCAGCCACGACAGTGGAAGGCAGTTCTTC. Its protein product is CASSHDSGRQFF.

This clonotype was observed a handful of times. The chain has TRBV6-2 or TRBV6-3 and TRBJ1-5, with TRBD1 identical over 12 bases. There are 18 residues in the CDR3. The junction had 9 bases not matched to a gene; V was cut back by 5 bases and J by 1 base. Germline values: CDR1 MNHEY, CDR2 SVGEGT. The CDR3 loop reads CASSAGTGGRGSNQPQHF. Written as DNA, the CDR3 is TGTGCCAGCAGTGCCGGGACAGGGGGCCGAGGGAGCAATCAGCCCCAGCATTTT.

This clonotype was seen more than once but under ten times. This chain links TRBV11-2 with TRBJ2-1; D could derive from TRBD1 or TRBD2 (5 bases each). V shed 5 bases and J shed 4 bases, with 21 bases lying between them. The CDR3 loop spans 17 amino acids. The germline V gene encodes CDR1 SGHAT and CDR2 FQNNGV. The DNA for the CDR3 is TGTGCCAGCAGCCCCGGGTCGGGGACCGAGCGATACAATGAGCAGTTCTTC. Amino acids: CASSPGSGTERYNEQFF. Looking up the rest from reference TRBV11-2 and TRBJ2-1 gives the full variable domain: EAGVAQSPRYKIIEKRQSVAFWCNPISGHATLYWYQQILGQGPKLLIQFQNNGVVDDSQLPKDRFSAERLKGVDSTLKIQPAKLEDSAVYLCASSPGSGTERYNEQFFGPGTRLTVL.

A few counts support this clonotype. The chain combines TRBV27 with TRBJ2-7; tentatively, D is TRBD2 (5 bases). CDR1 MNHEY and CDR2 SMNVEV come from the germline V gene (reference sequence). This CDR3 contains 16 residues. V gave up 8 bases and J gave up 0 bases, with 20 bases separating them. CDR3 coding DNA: TGTGCCAGCTCATCCGGGATGGGAACCCCCTCCTACGAGCAGTACTTC. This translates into CASSSGMGTPSYEQYF.

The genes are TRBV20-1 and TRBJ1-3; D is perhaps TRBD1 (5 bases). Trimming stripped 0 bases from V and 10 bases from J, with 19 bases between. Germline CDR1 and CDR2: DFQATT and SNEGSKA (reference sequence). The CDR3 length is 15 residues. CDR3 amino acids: CSAREGTSLEGTIYF. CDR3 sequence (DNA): TGCAGTGCTAGAGAGGGGACCTCTCTGGAAGGGACCATATATTTT.

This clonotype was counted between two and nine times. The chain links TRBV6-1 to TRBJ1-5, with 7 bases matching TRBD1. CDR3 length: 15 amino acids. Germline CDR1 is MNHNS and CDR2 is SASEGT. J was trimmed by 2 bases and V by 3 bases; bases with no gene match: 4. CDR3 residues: CASSDTGVGNQPQHF. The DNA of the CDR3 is TGTGCCAGCAGTGACACAGGGGTCGGCAATCAGCCCCAGCATTTT.

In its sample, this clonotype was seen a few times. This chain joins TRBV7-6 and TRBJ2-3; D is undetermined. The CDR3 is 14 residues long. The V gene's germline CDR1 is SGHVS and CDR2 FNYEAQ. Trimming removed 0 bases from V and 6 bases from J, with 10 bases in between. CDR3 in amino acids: CASSLAVGSDTQYF. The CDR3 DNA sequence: TGTGCCAGCAGCTTAGCGGTCGGGTCCGATACGCAGTATTTT.

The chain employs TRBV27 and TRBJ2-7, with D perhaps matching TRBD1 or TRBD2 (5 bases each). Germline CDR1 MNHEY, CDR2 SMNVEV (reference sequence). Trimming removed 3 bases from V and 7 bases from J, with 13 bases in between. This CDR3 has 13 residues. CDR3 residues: CASSFLLGREQYF. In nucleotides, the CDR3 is TGTGCCAGCAGTTTCCTACTGGGACGTGAGCAGTACTTC.

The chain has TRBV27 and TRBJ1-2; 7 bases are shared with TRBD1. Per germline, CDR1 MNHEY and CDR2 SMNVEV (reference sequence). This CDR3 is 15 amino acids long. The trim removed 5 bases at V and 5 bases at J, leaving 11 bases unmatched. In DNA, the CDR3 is TGTGCCAGCAGTCCTAGGGAGGGGGCGCAGTATGGCTACACCTTC. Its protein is CASSPREGAQYGYTF.

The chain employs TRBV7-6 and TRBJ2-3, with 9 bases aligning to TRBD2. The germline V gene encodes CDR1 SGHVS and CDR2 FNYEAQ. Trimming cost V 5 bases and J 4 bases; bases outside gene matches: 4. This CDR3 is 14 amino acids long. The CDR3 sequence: CASSRSGSADTQYF. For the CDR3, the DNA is TGTGCCAGCAGCCGTAGCGGGAGTGCAGATACGCAGTATTTT.

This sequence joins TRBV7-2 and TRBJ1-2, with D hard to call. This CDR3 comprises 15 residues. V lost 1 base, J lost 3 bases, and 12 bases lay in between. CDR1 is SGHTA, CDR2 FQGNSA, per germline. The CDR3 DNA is TGTGCCAGCAGCTTAGATCCAGGATTCTACTATGGCTACACCTTC. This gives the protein CASSLDPGFYYGYTF. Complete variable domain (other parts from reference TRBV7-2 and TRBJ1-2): GAGVSQSPSNKVTEKGKDVELRCDPISGHTALYWYRQSLGQGLEFLIYFQGNSAPDKSGLPSDRFSAERTGGSVSTLTIQRTQQEDSAVYLCASSLDPGFYYGYTFGSGTRLTVV.

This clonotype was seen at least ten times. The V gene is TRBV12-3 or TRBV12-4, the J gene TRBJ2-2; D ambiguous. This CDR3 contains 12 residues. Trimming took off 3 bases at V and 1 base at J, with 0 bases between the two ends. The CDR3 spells CASSLNTGELFF. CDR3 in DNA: TGTGCCAGCAGTTTGAACACCGGGGAGCTGTTTTTT.

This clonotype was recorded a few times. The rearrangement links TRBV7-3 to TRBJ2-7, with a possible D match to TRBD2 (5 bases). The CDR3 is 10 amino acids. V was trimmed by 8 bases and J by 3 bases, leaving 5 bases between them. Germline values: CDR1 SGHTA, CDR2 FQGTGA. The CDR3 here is CASGLYEQYF. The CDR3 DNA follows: TGTGCCAGCGGACTCTACGAGCAGTACTTC.

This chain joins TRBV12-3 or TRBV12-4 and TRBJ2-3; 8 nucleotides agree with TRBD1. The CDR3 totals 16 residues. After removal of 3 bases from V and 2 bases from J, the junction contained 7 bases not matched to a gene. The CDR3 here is CASSLGGQAYTDTQYF. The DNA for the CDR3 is TGTGCCAGCAGTTTGGGGGGACAGGCCTACACAGATACGCAGTATTTT.

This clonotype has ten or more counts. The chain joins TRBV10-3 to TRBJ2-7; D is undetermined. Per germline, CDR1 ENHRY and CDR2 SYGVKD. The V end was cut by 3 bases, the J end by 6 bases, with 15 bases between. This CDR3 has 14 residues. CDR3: CAISDGVAPSEQYF. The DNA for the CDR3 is TGTGCCATCAGTGATGGTGTTGCCCCGTCCGAGCAGTACTTC.